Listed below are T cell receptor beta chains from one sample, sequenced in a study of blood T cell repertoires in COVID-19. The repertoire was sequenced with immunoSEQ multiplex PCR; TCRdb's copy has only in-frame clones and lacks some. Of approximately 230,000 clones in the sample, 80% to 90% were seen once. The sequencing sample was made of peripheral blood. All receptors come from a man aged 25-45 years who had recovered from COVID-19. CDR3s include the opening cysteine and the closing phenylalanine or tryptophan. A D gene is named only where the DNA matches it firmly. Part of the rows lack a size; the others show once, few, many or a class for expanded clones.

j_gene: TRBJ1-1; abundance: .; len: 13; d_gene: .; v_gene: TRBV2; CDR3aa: CASTPGLWTEAFF; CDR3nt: TGTGCCAGCACGCCAGGGCTGTGGACTGAAGCTTTCTTT
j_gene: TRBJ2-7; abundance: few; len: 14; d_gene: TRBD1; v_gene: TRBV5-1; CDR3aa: CASARPGQPYEQYF; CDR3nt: TGCGCCAGCGCGAGGCCGGGACAGCCTTACGAGCAGTACTTC
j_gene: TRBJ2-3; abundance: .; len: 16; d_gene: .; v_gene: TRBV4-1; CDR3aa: CASSQAGTQSTDTQYF; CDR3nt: TGCGCCAGCAGCCAAGCCGGGACTCAAAGCACAGATACGCAGTATTTT
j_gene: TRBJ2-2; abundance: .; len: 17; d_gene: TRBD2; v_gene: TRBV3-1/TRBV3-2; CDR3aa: CASSQPRGSGASGELFF; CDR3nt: TGTGCCAGCAGCCAACCCCGAGGTAGCGGGGCGTCCGGGGAGCTGTTTTTT
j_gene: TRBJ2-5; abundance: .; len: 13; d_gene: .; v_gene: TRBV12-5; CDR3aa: CASGFWGSETQYF; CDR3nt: TGTGCTAGTGGTTTCTGGGGCTCAGAGACCCAGTACTTC
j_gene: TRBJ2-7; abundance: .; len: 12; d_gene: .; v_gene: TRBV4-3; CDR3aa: CASSQDQGDQYF; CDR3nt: TGCGCCAGCAGCCAAGATCAAGGGGATCAGTACTTC
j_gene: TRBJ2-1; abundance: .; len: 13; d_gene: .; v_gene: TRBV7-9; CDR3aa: CASSSTGYNEQFF; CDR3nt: TGTGCCAGCAGCTCCACAGGGTACAATGAGCAGTTCTTC
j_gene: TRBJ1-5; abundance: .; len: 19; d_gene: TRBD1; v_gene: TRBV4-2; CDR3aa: CASSQGIRQGSAPNQPQHF; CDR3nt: TGTGCCAGCAGCCAAGGGATCAGACAGGGGTCGGCCCCCAATCAGCCCCAGCATTTT
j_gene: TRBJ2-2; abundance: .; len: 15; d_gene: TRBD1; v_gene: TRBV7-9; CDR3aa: CASSPQGADTGELFF; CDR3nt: TGTGCCAGCAGCCCCCAGGGGGCGGACACCGGGGAGCTGTTTTTT
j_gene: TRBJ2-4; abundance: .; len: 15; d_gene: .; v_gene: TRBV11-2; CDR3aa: CASSLDWGLQNIQYF; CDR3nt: TGTGCCAGCAGCTTAGATTGGGGACTTCAAAACATTCAGTACTTC
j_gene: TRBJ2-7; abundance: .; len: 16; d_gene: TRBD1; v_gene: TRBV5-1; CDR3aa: CASSFPGQGAGYEQYF; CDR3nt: TGCGCCAGCAGCTTCCCGGGACAGGGGGCGGGCTACGAGCAGTACTTC
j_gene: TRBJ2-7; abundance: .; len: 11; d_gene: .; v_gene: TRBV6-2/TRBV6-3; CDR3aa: CASSYIYEQYF; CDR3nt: TGTGCCAGCAGTTACATATACGAGCAGTACTTC
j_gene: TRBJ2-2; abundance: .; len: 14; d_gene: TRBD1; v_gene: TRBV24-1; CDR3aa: CATAGQGRTGELFF; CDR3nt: TGTGCCACCGCTGGACAGGGGAGGACCGGGGAGCTGTTTTTT
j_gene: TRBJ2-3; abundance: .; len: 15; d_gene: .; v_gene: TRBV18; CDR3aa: CASSPPSLSTDTQYF; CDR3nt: TGTGCCAGCTCACCACCAAGCCTTAGCACAGATACGCAGTATTTT
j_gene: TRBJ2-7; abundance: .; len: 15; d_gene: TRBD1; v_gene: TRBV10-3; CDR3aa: CAIRSDRDSSYEQYF; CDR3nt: TGTGCCATCAGATCAGACCGGGACAGCTCCTACGAGCAGTACTTC
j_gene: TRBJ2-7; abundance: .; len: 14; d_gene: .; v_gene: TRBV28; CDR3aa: CASSFPQGVYEQYF; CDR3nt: TGTGCCAGCAGTTTTCCCCAGGGCGTGTACGAGCAGTACTTC
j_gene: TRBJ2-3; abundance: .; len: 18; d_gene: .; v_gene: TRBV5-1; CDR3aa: CASSPELAYPSGTDTQYF; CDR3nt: TGCGCCAGCAGCCCGGAACTAGCTTACCCTTCGGGCACAGATACGCAGTATTTT
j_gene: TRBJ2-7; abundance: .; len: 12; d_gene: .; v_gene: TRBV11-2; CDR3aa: CASSLVSREQYF; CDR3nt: TGTGCCAGCAGCTTAGTTTCTCGCGAGCAGTACTTC
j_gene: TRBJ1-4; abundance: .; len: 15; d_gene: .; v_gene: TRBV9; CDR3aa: CASSPRPRGNEKLFF; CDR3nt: TGTGCCAGCAGCCCGAGGCCCCGGGGAAACGAAAAACTGTTTTTT
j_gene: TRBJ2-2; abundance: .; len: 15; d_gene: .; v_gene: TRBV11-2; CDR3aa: CASSLRGTNTGELFF; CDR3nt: TGTGCCAGCAGCTTAAGGGGAACGAACACCGGGGAGCTGTTTTTT
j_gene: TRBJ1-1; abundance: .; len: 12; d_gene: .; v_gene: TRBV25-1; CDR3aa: CASSERGLAAFF; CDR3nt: TGTGCCAGCAGTGAACGTGGCTTGGCAGCTTTCTTT
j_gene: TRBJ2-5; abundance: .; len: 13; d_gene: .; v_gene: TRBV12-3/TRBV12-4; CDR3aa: CASSFGAAETQYF; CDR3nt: TGTGCCAGCAGTTTTGGGGCGGCAGAGACCCAGTACTTC
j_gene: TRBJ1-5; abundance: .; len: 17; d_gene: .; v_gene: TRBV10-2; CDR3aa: CASSAGTGAYSNQPQHF; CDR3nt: TGCGCCAGCAGCGCAGGGACGGGAGCTTATAGCAATCAGCCCCAGCATTTT
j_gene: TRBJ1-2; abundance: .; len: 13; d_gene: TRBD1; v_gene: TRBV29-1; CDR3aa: CSVGTGSNYGYTF; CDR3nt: TGCAGCGTTGGGACAGGGTCTAACTATGGCTACACCTTC
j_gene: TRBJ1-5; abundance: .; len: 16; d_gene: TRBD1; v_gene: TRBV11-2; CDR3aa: CASSLGGTGRAQPQHF; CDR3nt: TGTGCCAGCAGCTTAGGAGGGACAGGGCGAGCCCAGCCCCAGCATTTT
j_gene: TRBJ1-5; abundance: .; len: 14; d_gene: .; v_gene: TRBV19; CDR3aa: CASSIGREGQPQHF; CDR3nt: TGTGCCAGTAGTATAGGCAGGGAGGGGCAGCCCCAGCATTTT
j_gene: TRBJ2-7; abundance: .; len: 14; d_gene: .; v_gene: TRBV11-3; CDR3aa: CASSFVGRGYEQYF; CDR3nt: TGTGCCAGCAGCTTTGTTGGCAGGGGCTACGAGCAGTACTTC
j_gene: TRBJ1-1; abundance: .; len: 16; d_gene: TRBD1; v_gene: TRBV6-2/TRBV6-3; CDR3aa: CASSPLRGRGETEAFF; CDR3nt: TGTGCCAGCAGTCCCCTCAGGGGGCGTGGAGAAACTGAAGCTTTCTTT
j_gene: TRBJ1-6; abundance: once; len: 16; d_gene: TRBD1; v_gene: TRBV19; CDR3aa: CASSIPGQVYNSPLHF; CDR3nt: TGTGCCAGTAGTATCCCCGGACAGGTCTATAATTCACCCCTCCACTTT
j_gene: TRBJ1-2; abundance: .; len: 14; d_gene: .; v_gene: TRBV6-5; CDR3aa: CASWFAGAGYGYTF; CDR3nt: TGTGCCAGCTGGTTCGCAGGGGCGGGCTATGGCTACACCTTC
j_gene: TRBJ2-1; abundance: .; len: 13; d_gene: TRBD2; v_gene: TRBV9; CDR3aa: CASSAEGLAGQFF; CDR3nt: TGTGCCAGCAGCGCCGAGGGACTAGCGGGGCAGTTCTTC
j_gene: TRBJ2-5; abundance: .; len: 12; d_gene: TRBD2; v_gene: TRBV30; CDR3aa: CAWSRGGETQYF; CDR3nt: TGTGCCTGGAGCCGGGGGGGGGAGACCCAGTACTTC
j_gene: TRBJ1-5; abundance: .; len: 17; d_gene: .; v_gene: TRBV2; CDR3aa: CASSVLRHWQGNQPQHF; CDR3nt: TGTGCCAGCAGTGTCCTCCGGCATTGGCAGGGGAATCAGCCCCAGCATTTT
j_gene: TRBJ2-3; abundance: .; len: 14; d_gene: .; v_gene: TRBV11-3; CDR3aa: CASSRVASADTQYF; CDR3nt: TGTGCCAGCAGCCGGGTAGCGTCTGCAGATACGCAGTATTTT
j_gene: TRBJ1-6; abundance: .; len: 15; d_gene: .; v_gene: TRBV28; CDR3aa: CASSALGRGSRPLHF; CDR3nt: TGTGCCAGCAGCGCCCTTGGGAGGGGATCGCGACCCCTCCACTTT
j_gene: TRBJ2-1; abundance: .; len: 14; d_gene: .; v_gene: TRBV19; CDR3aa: CASSPGQSYNEQFF; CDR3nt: TGTGCCAGTAGTCCCGGACAGTCCTACAATGAGCAGTTCTTC
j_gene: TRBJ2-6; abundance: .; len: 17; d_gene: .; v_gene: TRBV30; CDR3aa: CAWSVLNPVSGANVLTF; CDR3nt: TGTGCCTGGAGTGTACTCAACCCTGTGTCTGGGGCCAACGTCCTGACTTTC
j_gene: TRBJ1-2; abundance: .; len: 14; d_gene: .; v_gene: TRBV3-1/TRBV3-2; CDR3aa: CASSQRHDVYGYTF; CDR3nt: TGTGCCAGCAGCCAGAGACACGACGTTTATGGCTACACCTTC
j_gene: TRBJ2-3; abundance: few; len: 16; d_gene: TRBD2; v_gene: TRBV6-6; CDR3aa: CASSLRAGLGTDTQYF; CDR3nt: TGTGCCAGCAGTTTAAGAGCGGGGTTGGGCACAGATACGCAGTATTTT
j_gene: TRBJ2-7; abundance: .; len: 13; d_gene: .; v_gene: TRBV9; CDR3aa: CASSVAQNYEQYF; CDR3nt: TGTGCCAGCAGCGTAGCCCAGAACTACGAGCAGTACTTC
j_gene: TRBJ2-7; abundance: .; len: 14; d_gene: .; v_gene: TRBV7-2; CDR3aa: CASSSLDRTYEQYF; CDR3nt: TGTGCCAGCAGCTCTCTGGACAGAACCTACGAGCAGTACTTC
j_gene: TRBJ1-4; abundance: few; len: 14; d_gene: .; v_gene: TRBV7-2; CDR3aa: CASSLGRGSEKLFF; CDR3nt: TGTGCCAGCAGCTTGGGTAGGGGTAGTGAAAAACTGTTTTTT
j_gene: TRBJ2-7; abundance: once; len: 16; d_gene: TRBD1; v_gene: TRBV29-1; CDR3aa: CSAMDRFEGLSYEQYF; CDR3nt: TGCAGCGCTATGGACAGGTTCGAAGGTTTGTCCTACGAGCAGTACTTC
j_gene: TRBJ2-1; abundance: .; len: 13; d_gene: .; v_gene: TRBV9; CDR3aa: CASSVAGYNEQFF; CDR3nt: TGTGCCAGCAGCGTAGCAGGGTACAATGAGCAGTTCTTC
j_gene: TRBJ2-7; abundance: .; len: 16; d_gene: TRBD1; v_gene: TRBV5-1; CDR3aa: CASSSDPGQGGWEQYF; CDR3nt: TGCGCCAGCAGCTCGGACCCGGGACAGGGGGGTTGGGAGCAGTACTTC
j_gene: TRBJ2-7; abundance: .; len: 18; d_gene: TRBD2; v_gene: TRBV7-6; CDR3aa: CASSSPSTSGGPPYEQYF; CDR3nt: TGTGCCAGCAGCTCCCCCTCGACTAGCGGGGGGCCCCCCTACGAGCAGTACTTC
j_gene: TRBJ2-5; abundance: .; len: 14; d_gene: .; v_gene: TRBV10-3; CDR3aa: CAIRTGDSHETQYF; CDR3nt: TGTGCCATCAGAACAGGGGACTCCCATGAGACCCAGTACTTC
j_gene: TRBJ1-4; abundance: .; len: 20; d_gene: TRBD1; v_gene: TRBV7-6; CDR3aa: CASRYSLGQGDKEYEEKLFF; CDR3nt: TGTGCCAGCAGGTATAGCCTCGGACAGGGGGATAAGGAGTATGAGGAAAAACTGTTTTTT
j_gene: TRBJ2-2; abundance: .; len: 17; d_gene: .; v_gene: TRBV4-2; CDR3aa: CASSQTGAGVGTGELFF; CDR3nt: TGTGCCAGCAGTCAGACTGGGGCAGGGGTTGGGACCGGGGAGCTGTTTTTT
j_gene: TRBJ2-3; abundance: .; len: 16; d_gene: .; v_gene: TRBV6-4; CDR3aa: CASSEDSGVTTDTQYF; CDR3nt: TGTGCCAGCAGTGAGGATTCAGGGGTTACCACAGATACGCAGTATTTT
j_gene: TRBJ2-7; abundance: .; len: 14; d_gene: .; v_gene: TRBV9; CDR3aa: CASSVAGLPYEQYF; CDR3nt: TGTGCCAGCAGCGTAGCAGGGTTGCCCTACGAGCAGTACTTC
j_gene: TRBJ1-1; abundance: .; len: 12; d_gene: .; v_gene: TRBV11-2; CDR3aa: CASSLSVQVAFF; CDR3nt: TGTGCCAGCAGCTTGTCGGTACAGGTGGCTTTCTTT
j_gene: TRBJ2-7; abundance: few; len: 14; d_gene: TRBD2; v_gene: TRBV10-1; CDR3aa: CASRRTSGAYEQYF; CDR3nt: TGCGCCAGCAGGCGGACTAGCGGGGCCTACGAGCAGTACTTC